This T cell receptor beta chain was identified in a study of Graves' ophthalmopathy and Graves' hyperthyroidism. Study details: Investigators collected peripheral blood at initial diagnosis, before any treatment was given.

V was clipped by 0 bases and J by 4 bases, with 13 bases between them. Looked up from germline, CDR1 is SGHRS and CDR2 is YFSETQ. CDR3 length: 15 residues. Other autoimmune diseases, uncontrolled infections, pregnancy and lactation each led to patient exclusion. The study amplified TCR beta CDR3 regions using RNA transcripts. The first round was an RT-PCR with HTBI primers, and the second round was a multiplex PCR. One entry per CDR3 protein, called by TCRdb with MiXCR from the multiplex PCR reads. Of over 450,000 distinct CDR3 sequences detected, approximately 15% appear once; the ten largest clones hold about 9.4%. Findings of the study overall: Most expanded clonotypes from thyroid (those above 0.001 frequency) were also found in blood.

This clonotype was detected ten times or more. The antigen is unknown. This clonotype was obtained from a woman younger than 45 with Graves' ophthalmopathy. The J gene is TRBJ1-1, the V gene TRBV5-1; D gene uncertain. Specimen: blood. The CDR3 spells CASSLGRGVTTEAFF. The CDR3 nucleotides are TGCGCCAGCAGCTTGGGGCGGGGAGTGACCACTGAAGCTTTCTTT.